In this sample, the clone carrying this T cell receptor beta chain turned up many times. These data originate in a study of T cells in Graves' hyperthyroidism and ophthalmopathy. A lack of ophthalmopathy progression within 18 months defined stable Graves' hyperthyroidism. Hyperthyroidism had been newly diagnosed in patients aged 18 to 65, and its duration was under 2 months. Orbital computed tomography, thyroid ultrasound, serum thyroxine and TRAb, and clinical symptoms together informed the diagnoses. V was trimmed by 5 bases and J by 5 bases, leaving 12 bases between them. Germline CDR1 SEHNR, CDR2 FQNEAQ (reference sequence). This CDR3 is built from 13 residues. Amplified TCR beta CDR3 regions came from RNA transcripts. The TCR CDR3 was amplified in a first-round RT-PCR using the HTBI primer set. TCRdb redid the calling of the multiplex PCR reads with MiXCR, one entry per CDR3 protein. The table shows a few hundred thousand distinct CDR3 sequences, with around 25% occurring only once.

The TCR originated in a man in his fifties or sixties with Graves' hyperthyroidism. The sample comprised blood. The V and J genes are TRBV7-9 and TRBJ2-5; the D gene could be TRBD1 or TRBD2 (5 bases each). The CDR3 loop is CASSRWDRETQYF. As DNA, the CDR3 is TGTGCCAGCAGCCGGTGGGACCGGGAGACCCAGTACTTC.